In this sample, the clone carrying this T cell receptor beta chain turned up a few times. The data stem from a study of PD-L1 blockade in urothelial cancer. In the study overall: Blood drawn 3 weeks (second dose) and 6 weeks after treatment start was analyzed.

Repertoires were generated with immunoSEQ multiplex PCR, while TCRdb's copy carries only in-frame clones and drops some. The table includes some 44,000 clones, 75% to 85% detected once. The V segment lost 1 base and the J segment 6 bases; nucleotides outside the gene matches: 8. Germline lookup yields CDR1 LGHNT and CDR2 FRNRAP. The CDR3 spans 15 residues. Time point given: pretreatment peripheral blood. The chain couples TRBV12-5 to TRBJ2-5, with 7 bases that match TRBD2. The sequencing here drew on PBMCs, taken around atezolizumab (anti-PD-L1) treatment. The receptor was isolated from a man in his 60s with urothelial cancer. The chain's CDR3 is CASGLEGRGYQTQYF. The CDR3 nucleotides are TGTGCTAGTGGTTTGGAGGGGAGGGGCTACCAGACCCAGTACTTC.